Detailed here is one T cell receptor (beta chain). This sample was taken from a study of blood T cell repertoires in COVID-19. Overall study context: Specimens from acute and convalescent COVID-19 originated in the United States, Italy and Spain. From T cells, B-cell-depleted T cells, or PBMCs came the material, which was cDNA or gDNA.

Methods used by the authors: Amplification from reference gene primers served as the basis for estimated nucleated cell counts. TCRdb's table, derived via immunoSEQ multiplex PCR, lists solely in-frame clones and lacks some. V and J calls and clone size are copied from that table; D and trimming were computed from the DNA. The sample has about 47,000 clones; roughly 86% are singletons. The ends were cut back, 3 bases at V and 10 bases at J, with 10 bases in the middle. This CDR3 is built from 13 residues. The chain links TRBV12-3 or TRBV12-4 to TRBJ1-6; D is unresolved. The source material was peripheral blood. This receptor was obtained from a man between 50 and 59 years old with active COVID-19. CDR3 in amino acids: CASSFGVDSPLHF. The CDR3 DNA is TGTGCCAGCAGTTTCGGGGTTGACTCACCCCTCCACTTT.